The 31 T cell receptor beta chains listed next were all sequenced from one sample in a study of tumor-infiltrating lymphocytes in primary liver carcinoma. Between roughly 18 and 30 mg of unsorted bulk tissue served as the source from which RNA and DNA were co-extracted. Starting material of 450 to 500 ng total RNA yielded TCR beta cDNA via a constant-region primer. Three-round nested multiplex PCR performed with slightly modified ARM-PCR produced the TCR beta libraries. Amplification in the first two PCR rounds was performed using TRBV1-TRBV30 forward primers and a C-beta reverse primer for about 10 cycles each. In TCRdb, the multiplex PCR reads were re-called with MiXCR into one record per CDR3 protein. This table has around 56,000 distinct CDR3 sequences, approximately 70% appearing once. Sequencing was carried out using liver tumor tissue from sampling region 2. Documented subset: tumor region T2, inferior pole. The origin of the receptors is a man between 35 and 55 years old with primary liver carcinoma and hepatitis B virus infection.

This rearrangement joins TRBV29-1 to TRBJ2-5; D remains ambiguous. CDR1 and CDR2 (germline): SQVTM, ANQGSEA. Trimming removed 6 bases from V and 13 bases from J, with 21 bases in between. The CDR3 has 12 amino acids. The CDR3 is CSVDLPMEIRYF. CDR3 in DNA: TGCAGCGTGGACCTTCCGATGGAGATCCGGTACTTC.

Note on this clonotype: A junction boundary mismatches the germline segment, possibly from a read error. The chain recombines TRBV28 with TRBJ2-3, with a tentative D call TRBD1 (6 bases). The CDR3 is 17 amino acids. Germline-derived CDR1 and CDR2 are MDHEN and SYDVKM. The CDR3 DNA follows: TGTGCCAGCAGCCCCCTAGTGACAGGCCCTAGCACATATACGCAGTATTTT. It yields the protein CASSPLVTGPSTYTQYF.

The sample holds many counts of this clonotype. A much larger clone differs from this one at a single base, so this may be a read error. This chain connects TRBV11-2 to TRBJ1-2, with D maybe TRBD1 (5 bases). CDR3 length: 13 residues. In germline, CDR1 is SGHAT, CDR2 FQNNGV. The CDR3 here is CVSSLEGNYGYTF. DNA for the CDR3: TGTGTCAGCAGCTTAGAGGGGAACTATGGCTACACCTTC.

Notes on this clonotype: Because it lacks the conserved phenylalanine or tryptophan at the end, this CDR3 is likely a read error. This sequence joins TRBV11-2 and TRBJ2-1; D call uncertain. This CDR3 is built from 14 residues. Germline loops: CDR1 SGHAT, CDR2 FQNNGV. The chain's CDR3 is CASSLYLLVSEQFL. In nucleotides, the CDR3 is TGTGCGAGCAGCTTATACCTGCTAGTTAGTGAGCAGTTCCTC.

Comment on this clonotype: Mismatch with germline at one junction end may stem from a read error. The V and J genes are TRBV6-2 or TRBV6-3 and TRBJ2-1; 8 bases align to TRBD2. This CDR3 region has 15 residues. Germline lookup yields CDR1 MNHEY and CDR2 SVGEGT. The CDR3 bases are TGTGCCAGCACTTATCTAGCGGGCTATCACTATGAGCGGTTCTTC. Its translation: CASTYLAGYHYERFF.

This clonotype came up a few times. This CDR3 reads CASSLLPYNEQFF. The CDR3 nucleotides are TGTGCCAGCAGCTTGTTGCCCTACAATGAGCAGTTCTTC. J is TRBJ2-1 and V is TRBV11-3, with D hard to call. The CDR3 length is 13 residues. Germline CDR1 and CDR2: SGHNT and YENEEA. V lost 3 bases and J 2 bases, leaving 5 bases between the germline ends.

A note on this clonotype: Mismatch with germline at one junction end may stem from a read error. This rearrangement joins TRBV11-2 to TRBJ2-2, with D tentatively TRBD1 or TRBD2 (5 bases each). This CDR3 contains 17 residues. Germline assignment: CDR1 SGHAT and CDR2 FQNNGV. The CDR3 loop is CASSLALVGASTGELFF. The CDR3 bases are TGTGCCAGCAGCTTAGCTTTAGTAGGGGCGAGCACCGGGGAGTTGTTTTTT. Full variable domain (remainder filled in from reference TRBV11-2 and TRBJ2-2): EAGVAQSPRYKIIEKRQSVAFWCNPISGHATLYWYQQILGQGPKLLIQFQNNGVVDDSQLPKDRFSAERLKGVDSTLKIQPAKLEDSAVYLCASSLALVGASTGELFFGEGSRLTVL.

In this sample, this clonotype turned up once. The gene calls are TRBV11-2 and TRBJ1-5, with unresolved D. Germline values: CDR1 SGHAT, CDR2 FQNNGV. The CDR3 is 13 amino acids. The CDR3 here is CVNSLDSGQPQHF. CDR3 bases: TGTGTCAATAGCTTAGATAGCGGACAGCCCCAGCATTTT.

The chain has TRBV7-8 and TRBJ1-1; D not certain. Germline V lookup: CDR1 SGHVS, CDR2 FQNEAQ. The CDR3 sequence is 14 residues long. The chain's CDR3 is CANSLSEGNTEAFF. The CDR3 DNA sequence: TGTGCTAACAGCCTTTCGGAGGGGAACACTGAAGCTTTCTTT.

In this sample, this clonotype turned up once. No conserved phenylalanine or tryptophan ends this CDR3, so it is likely a read error. The chain links TRBV11-2 to TRBJ2-2; D is uncertain. With 1 base removed from V and 6 bases from J, the gap between germline ends came to 6 bases. The germline CDR1 and CDR2 sequences are SGHAT and FQNNGV. The CDR3 spans 13 residues. The CDR3 coding sequence is TGTGCCAGCAGCTTAGCAGCGCCCGGGGAGCTGTTTGTC. Its protein is CASSLAAPGELFV.

As for this clonotype: Compared with germline, one end of the junction differs, possibly owing to a read error. The J gene is TRBJ2-3, the V gene TRBV11-2; D may correspond to TRBD1 or TRBD2 (6 bases each). The CDR3 length is 16 residues. Germline V gives CDR1 SGHAT, CDR2 FQNNGV. The CDR3 DNA reads TGTGCCAGCAGCTTAGATGTGGGGGGCCTCACAGATGCGCAGTATTTT. Translation gives CASSLDVGGLTDAQYF. Based on the CDR3 plus reference TRBV11-2 and TRBJ2-3, the full variable domain is EAGVAQSPRYKIIEKRQSVAFWCNPISGHATLYWYQQILGQGPKLLIQFQNNGVVDDSQLPKDRFSAERLKGVDSTLKIQPAKLEDSAVYLCASSLDVGGLTDAQYFGPGTRLTVL.

This clonotype has at least ten counts. The chain uses TRBV29-1 and TRBJ2-5, with 12 bases that match TRBD2. V lost 7 bases to trimming and J lost 4 bases; unmatched junction nucleotides: 13. The CDR3 is 16 residues long. Germline CDR1 and CDR2: SQVTM and ANQGSEA. For the CDR3, the DNA is TGCAGCGCCTACACGACTCCGGGACTAGCGGGAGAGACCCAGTACTTC. It codes for CSAYTTPGLAGETQYF. Full variable domain (missing parts from reference TRBV29-1 and TRBJ2-5): SAVISQKPSRDICQRGTSLTIQCQVDSQVTMMFWYRQQPGQSLTLIATANQGSEATYESGFVIDKFPISRPNLTFSTLTVSNMSPEDSSIYLCSAYTTPGLAGETQYFGPGTRLLVL.

A remark on this clonotype: The junction differs from germline at one of its ends, possibly a read error. The chain links TRBV7-9 to TRBJ1-2; D is uncertain. The CDR3 totals 16 residues. Germline values: CDR1 SEHNR, CDR2 FQNEAQ (reference sequence). CDR3 residues: CVSSPEGTLSQYGYTF. The CDR3 bases are TGTGTCAGCAGCCCCGAGGGCACGCTTTCCCAGTATGGCTACACCTTC.

A remark on this clonotype: The germline gene is not matched at one end of the junction; a read error may be the cause. The CDR3 is CASRRHGAVTEASF. For the CDR3, the DNA is TGTGCCAGTCGAAGACATGGGGCTGTAACTGAAGCTTCCTTT. The chain uses TRBV6-1 and TRBJ1-1; the D gene is possibly TRBD1 (5 bases). CDR3 length equals 14 residues. CDR1 is MNHNS and CDR2 is SASEGT in the germline V gene.

Note on this clonotype: A read error may explain this, as a much larger clone is one base away. The chain combines TRBV6-1 with TRBJ2-3, with D hard to call. CDR1 and CDR2 from the germline V gene are MNHNS and SASEGT. This CDR3 comprises 11 residues. CDR3 sequence (DNA): TGTGCCAGTCGCCTTACAGATGCGCAGTATTTT. It codes for CASRLTDAQYF.

Concerning this clonotype itself: One end of the junction is discordant with germline, which a read error may explain. The J gene is TRBJ2-5, the V gene TRBV12-3 or TRBV12-4, with D possibly being TRBD1 (6 bases). This CDR3 has 14 amino acids. The CDR3 DNA reads as TGTGCCAGCAGTCGACAGGAGACAAAAGAGACCCATTACTTC. Its protein is CASSRQETKETHYF.

In regard to this clonotype: A read error may produce the germline difference seen at one junction end. DNA of the CDR3: TGTGCCAGCAGTTTCATTAACACTGAAGCCTTCTTT. Protein: CASSFINTEAFF. This rearrangement joins TRBV6-2 or TRBV6-3 to TRBJ1-1; D call uncertain. Germline V gene sequence: CDR1 MNHEY, CDR2 SVGEGT. This CDR3 region has 12 residues.

This clonotype has a count of ten or more. The rearrangement links TRBV6-6 to TRBJ1-6, with 7 bases identical to TRBD1. The germline gives CDR1 MNHNY, CDR2 SVGAGI (reference sequence). V lost 5 bases, J lost 6 bases, and 7 bases stayed unmatched. CDR3 length equals 15 residues. As DNA, the CDR3 is TGTGCCAGCAGTACAAACAGGGGAGTTAATTCACCCCTCCACTTT. Translated, it gives CASSTNRGVNSPLHF.

Concerning this clonotype itself: An end of the junction differs from the germline gene, which may be a read error. The rearrangement links TRBV4-2 to TRBJ2-3, with 10 bases identical to TRBD2. The length of the CDR3 is 18 residues. Germline V lookup: CDR1 LGHNA, CDR2 YNFKEQ. The CDR3 loop is CVSSRVALLAGAADTQYF. The CDR3 nucleotides are TGTGTCAGCAGCCGAGTGGCGCTCCTAGCGGGAGCGGCAGATACGCAGTATTTT.

This clonotype was detected ten times or more. CDR3 nucleotide sequence: TGTGCCAGCAGTTTTGGGACGGGACTTTTCTACGAGCAGTACTTC. Translating gives CASSFGTGLFYEQYF. The chain combines TRBV12-3 or TRBV12-4 with TRBJ2-7; weak D call: TRBD2 (6 bases). The V end lost 3 bases, the J end lost 3 bases, and 15 bases lay between the germline ends. The CDR3 is made up of 15 amino acids.

A word on this clonotype: With a much larger clone just one base away, this may be a read error. The chain has TRBV4-3 and TRBJ2-1; the D gene is possibly TRBD2 (6 bases). CDR1 and CDR2 from the germline V gene are LGHNA and YSLEER. Trimming removed 0 bases from V and 6 bases from J, with 15 bases in between. There are 16 residues in the CDR3. The CDR3 spells CASSQDRSGFLNEQFF. CDR3 in DNA: TGCGCCAGCAGCCAAGATAGGAGCGGGTTTCTCAATGAGCAGTTCTTC.

Comments on this clonotype: Without the conserved terminal phenylalanine or tryptophan, this CDR3 likely stems from a read error. The gene calls are TRBV6-2 or TRBV6-3 and TRBJ2-7; 9 bases map to TRBD1. Germline CDR1 and CDR2: MNHEY and SVGEGT. The CDR3 sequence is 14 residues long. The CDR3 spells CVSSLRDRAHEQYS. The CDR3 bases are TGTGTCAGTAGCCTCCGGGACAGGGCCCACGAGCAGTACTCC.

The rearrangement joins TRBV29-1 to TRBJ1-1; TRBD1 is a possible D gene (6 bases). The CDR3 covers 13 residues. CDR1 is SQVTM, CDR2 ANQGSEA, per germline. Trimming took off 3 bases at V and 11 bases at J, with 19 bases between the two ends. DNA for the CDR3: TGCAGCGTTGAGGGACACCTGAACACTGGTGCTTTCTTT. Amino acids: CSVEGHLNTGAFF. Based on the CDR3 plus reference TRBV29-1 and TRBJ1-1, the full variable domain is SAVISQKPSRDICQRGTSLTIQCQVDSQVTMMFWYRQQPGQSLTLIATANQGSEATYESGFVIDKFPISRPNLTFSTLTVSNMSPEDSSIYLCSVEGHLNTGAFFGQGTRLTVV.

With respect to this clonotype: This may stem from a read error, because a much larger clone lies one nucleotide away. The chain uses TRBV7-9 and TRBJ2-5; D is unresolved. There are 14 residues in the CDR3. CDR1 and CDR2 from the germline V gene are SEHNR and FQNEAQ (reference sequence). The DNA for the CDR3 is TGTGCCAACAGCTCCGGCGCCGCCTTCGAGACCCAGTACTTC. Translation: CANSSGAAFETQYF.

As concerns this clonotype: Since the CDR3 does not end with the conserved phenylalanine or tryptophan, this likely comes from a read error. The chain employs TRBV6-1 and TRBJ2-7; D gene ambiguous. The CDR3 loop spans 13 amino acids. In germline, CDR1 is MNHNS, CDR2 SASEGT. For the CDR3, the DNA is TGTGCCAACAGTGAATGGGTTTTCTACGAGCAGTACTAC. It codes for CANSEWVFYEQYY.

For this clonotype: Because the CDR3 is missing its conserved closing phenylalanine or tryptophan, this is likely a read error. The chain employs TRBV12-3 or TRBV12-4 and TRBJ2-3; possibly TRBD2 for D (6 bases). The CDR3 totals 16 residues. Written as DNA, the CDR3 is TGTCCCAGCAGTCTTTCCTCGGCGGGACCCACAGATACGCAGTATTTA. The encoded protein is CPSSLSSAGPTDTQYL.

A word on this clonotype: Because it lacks the conserved phenylalanine or tryptophan at the end, this CDR3 is likely a read error. The chain carries TRBV28 and TRBJ2-1; D perhaps matches TRBD1 (6 bases). The V end was cut by 10 bases, the J end by 8 bases, with 30 bases between. The CDR3 length is 17 residues. Looked up from germline, CDR1 is MDHEN and CDR2 is SYDVKM. The chain's CDR3 is CATFRGKARGYHHEQFL. The CDR3 DNA sequence: TGTGCCACTTTCAGGGGCAAGGCTAGAGGGTATCATCATGAGCAGTTCCTC.

This clonotype was counted between two and nine times. The chain combines TRBV21-1 with TRBJ2-7; TRBD2 is the table's D call, not checked against the DNA. TRBV21-1 has pseudogene status. This CDR3 region has 15 residues. The CDR3 protein is CASSGTSGRLYGQYF. CDR3 nucleotide sequence: TGTGCCAGCAGCGGAACTAGCGGGAGACTCTACGGGCAGTACTTC.

For this clonotype: A junction end diverges from the germline sequence, so it may reflect a read error. The J gene is TRBJ2-3, the V gene TRBV29-1; D is unclear. Looked up from germline, CDR1 is SQVTM and CDR2 is ANQGSEA. The CDR3 extends over 15 amino acids. The CDR3 bases are TGCAGCGTTGAAAAATGGGATAGGATCCAGGATACGCAATATTTT. Amino acids: CSVEKWDRIQDTQYF.

To note about this clonotype: At one boundary the junction diverges from the germline segment, which might be a read error. The chain is built from TRBV29-1 and TRBJ2-7; TRBD1 matches at 7 bases. The CDR3 covers 13 residues. Per germline, CDR1 SQVTM and CDR2 ANQGSEA. The CDR3 DNA sequence: TGCAGCGTTGAAGAGACAGGGTCCTATGAGCAGTACTTC. Encoded protein: CSVEETGSYEQYF.

This clonotype was found a few times. Possible read error: a much larger clone is one base away. V is TRBV5-1 and J is TRBJ2-5, with 8 positions matching TRBD2. With V trimmed by 3 bases and J by 1 base, 2 bases remained unmatched. The CDR3 sequence is 14 residues long. Germline lookup yields CDR1 SGHRS and CDR2 YFSETQ. CDR3 in amino acids: CASSSGLVQETQYF. CDR3 nucleotides: TGCGCCAGCAGCTCGGGACTAGTCCAAGAGACCCAGTACTTC.